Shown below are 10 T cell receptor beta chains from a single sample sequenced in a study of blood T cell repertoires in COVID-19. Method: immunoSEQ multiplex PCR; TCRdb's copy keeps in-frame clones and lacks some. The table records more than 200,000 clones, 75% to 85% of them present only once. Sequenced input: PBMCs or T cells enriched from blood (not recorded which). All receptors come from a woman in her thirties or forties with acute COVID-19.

The CDR3 reads CASSLGRGRGPNQPQHF. CDR3 bases: TGTGCCAGCAGTTTAGGGAGAGGGCGCGGTCCCAATCAGCCCCAGCATTTT. The chain recombines TRBV27 with TRBJ1-5; D not certain. The CDR3 covers 17 residues. Germline lookup yields CDR1 MNHEY and CDR2 SMNVEV (reference sequence). V lost 2 bases to trimming and J lost 3 bases, with 17 bases between them.

The CDR3 loop reads CASSYSGRGLDEQFF. The CDR3 nucleotides are TGTGCCAGCAGTTACTCCGGCAGGGGGTTAGATGAGCAGTTCTTC. This chain connects TRBV6-5 to TRBJ2-1; 7 positions agree with TRBD1. Unmatched junction bases numbered 7, after V lost 0 bases and J lost 8 bases. This CDR3 is 15 amino acids long. Germline V CDR1 and CDR2: MNHEY, SVGAGI.

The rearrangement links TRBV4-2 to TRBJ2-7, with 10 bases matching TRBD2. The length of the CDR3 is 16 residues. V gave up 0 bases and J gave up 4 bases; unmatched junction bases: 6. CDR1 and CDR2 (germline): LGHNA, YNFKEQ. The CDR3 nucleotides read TGTGCCAGCAGCCAAGATACGTCTAGCGGGAGTTACGAGCAGTACTTC. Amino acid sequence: CASSQDTSSGSYEQYF.

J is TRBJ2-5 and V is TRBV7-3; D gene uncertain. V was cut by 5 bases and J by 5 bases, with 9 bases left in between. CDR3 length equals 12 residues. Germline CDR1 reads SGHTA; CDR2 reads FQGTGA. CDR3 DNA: TGTGCCAGCAGCCCGACTGGGGAGACCCAGTACTTC. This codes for CASSPTGETQYF.

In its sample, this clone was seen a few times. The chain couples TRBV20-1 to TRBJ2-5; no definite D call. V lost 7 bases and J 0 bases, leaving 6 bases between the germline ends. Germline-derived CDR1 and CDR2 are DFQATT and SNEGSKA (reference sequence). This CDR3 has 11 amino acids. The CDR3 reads CSGQDQETQYF. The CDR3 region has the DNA TGCAGTGGGCAGGACCAAGAGACCCAGTACTTC.

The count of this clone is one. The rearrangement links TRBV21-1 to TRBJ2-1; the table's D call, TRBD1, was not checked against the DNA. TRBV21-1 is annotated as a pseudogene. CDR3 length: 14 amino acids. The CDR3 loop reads CASRPVVRGQAFLF. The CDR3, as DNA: TGTGCCAGCAGGCCCGTTGTCCGGGGACAGGCCTTCCTCTTC.

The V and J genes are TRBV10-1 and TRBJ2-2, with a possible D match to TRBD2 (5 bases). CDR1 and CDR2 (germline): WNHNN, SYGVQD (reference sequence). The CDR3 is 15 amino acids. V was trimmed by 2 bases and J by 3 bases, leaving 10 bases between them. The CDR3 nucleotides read TGCGCCAGCAGTGAGGGTTGGGAGCACACCGGGGAGCTGTTTTTT. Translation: CASSEGWEHTGELFF.

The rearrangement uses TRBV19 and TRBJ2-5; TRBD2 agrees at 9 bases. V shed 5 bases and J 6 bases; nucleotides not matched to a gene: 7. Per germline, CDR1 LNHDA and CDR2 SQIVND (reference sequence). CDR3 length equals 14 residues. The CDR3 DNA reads TGTGCCAGTAGTTTTAGCGGGAGCCTGAAGACCCAGTACTTC. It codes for CASSFSGSLKTQYF.

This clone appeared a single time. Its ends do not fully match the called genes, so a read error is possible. CDR3 DNA sequence: TGTGCCACCAGTGGTCTTCGAGCGATCTCTGGAAACACCATATATTTT. Translated, it gives CATSGLRAISGNTIYF. The chain is built from TRBV6-1 and TRBJ1-3, with D hard to call. Germline CDR1 MNHNS, CDR2 SASEGT. This CDR3 is built from 16 residues.

The CDR3, as DNA: TGTGCCACCCTAGAGAAGACGGCTAACTATGGCTACACCTTC. It translates to CATLEKTANYGYTF. The chain has TRBV28 and TRBJ1-2, with D hard to call. Between the trimmed V and J ends, which lost 10 bases and 0 bases, there was a span of 15 bases. The CDR3 runs 14 residues. CDR1 and CDR2 from the germline V gene are MDHEN and SYDVKM.